One T cell receptor beta chain is described in this entry. The identical CDR3 is also encoded by other nucleotide sequences in the sample. The germline V gene encodes CDR1 SGHRS and CDR2 YFSETQ. Trimming removed 0 bases from V and 7 bases from J, with 8 bases in between. The CDR3 length is 13 residues. This record belongs to a study of shared clonotypes between healthy human individuals. Assay used: immunoSEQ multiplex PCR; TCRdb lists only in-frame clones, some missing. The table lists about 1.1 million clones, roughly 80% of them singletons. Input material: memory CD4+ T cells from PBMCs. The subset denotes: CD45RA-negative fraction. This TCR came from a man younger than 35 in good health. Some clones in this sample may be carry-over from other donors' samples. V is TRBV5-1 and J is TRBJ1-5; D is uncertain. CDR3 in DNA: TGCGCCAGCAGCTTGGGTGAGAGGCAGCCCCAGCATTTT. This gives the protein CASSLGERQPQHF.